This T cell receptor (beta chain) was recovered during a study of B cell selection in AIRE deficiency. Overall study results and limits: AIRE-deficient Tconv and Treg repertoires matched healthy donors in TCRBV, CDR3 length, diversity. Shared Treg sequences were biased toward short CDR3s with few non-templated nucleotide insertions.

CD4+CD127+ cells were sorted as the conventional CD4 T cells. V was clipped by 10 bases and J by 8 bases; unmatched bases: 19. The germline CDR1 and CDR2 sequences are MDHEN and SYDVKM. This CDR3 comprises 15 residues. The assay was immunoSEQ multiplex PCR, and TCRdb's table has in-frame clones only and misses some. The table records some 23,000 clones, 97% of them present only once. Worth noting for this clone: Its antigen remains unidentified.

The V and J genes are TRBV28 and TRBJ1-1; the match to TRBD1 covers 7 bases. This receptor was obtained from a human donor with AIRE deficiency. The specimen was conventional CD4+ T cells sorted from PBMCs. The CDR3 bases are TGTGCCACCCGAACTCAAACAGGGGCCCCTGGGGAAGCTTTCTTT. Amino acid sequence: CATRTQTGAPGEAFF.